This T cell receptor beta chain emerged from a study of cytotoxic CD8 clonotypes in ibrutinib-treated CLL. Study-wide background: The patients, under twelve relapsed/refractory and fewer than 16 treatment-naive, included about 18 who were IGHV unmutated. Study findings and constraints: Having risen at ibrutinib response, clonality had fallen back toward baseline by progression.

Data came from immunoSEQ multiplex PCR; TCRdb stores just in-frame clones and leaves some out. The table includes 200,000 to 250,000 clones, just over 70% detected once. The CDR3 extends over 12 amino acids. In germline, CDR1 is MDHEN, CDR2 SYDVKM. V was clipped by 7 bases and J by 2 bases; unmatched bases: 2. With regard to this clone: Antigen: not known.

The gene calls are TRBV28 and TRBJ2-7; 7 nucleotides align to TRBD1. This receptor was obtained from a human donor with chronic lymphocytic leukemia. Material: PBMCs, obtained after 12 months of ibrutinib treatment. The CDR3 DNA follows: TGTGCCAGCATGACAGGGCCCTACGAGCAGTACTTC. Translated: CASMTGPYEQYF.